Listed here are 20 T cell receptor beta chains from one sample, sequenced in a study of blood T cell repertoires in COVID-19. The data were produced by immunoSEQ multiplex PCR, yet TCRdb's version contains in-frame clones alone and is incomplete. The sample holds about 350,000 clones, about 90% seen once. The sample taken for sequencing was PBMCs or T cells enriched from blood (not recorded which). Receptors were obtained from a woman in her 30s who had been exposed to COVID-19.

The chain recombines TRBV20-1 with TRBJ1-1; maybe TRBD1 (6 bases). With 6 bases removed from V and 7 bases from J, the gap between germline ends came to 12 bases. This CDR3 region has 11 residues. Germline CDR1 is DFQATT and CDR2 is SNEGSKA (reference sequence). The CDR3 DNA reads TGCAGTGCCCCGGGACAACATGAAGCTTTCTTT. As protein: CSAPGQHEAFF.

The chain combines TRBV6-5 with TRBJ2-7, with TRBD2 matching 9 bases. The CDR3 loop spans 14 amino acids. In germline, CDR1 is MNHEY, CDR2 SVGAGI. Trimming cost V 7 bases and J 0 bases; bases outside gene matches: 4. Here the CDR3 DNA reads TGTGCCAGCATTCTTAGCGGGAGCTCCTACGAGCAGTACTTC. Protein: CASILSGSSYEQYF.

On this clone: Other DNA variants within this sample encode the same CDR3. The chain uses TRBV27 and TRBJ2-3; TRBD2 agrees at 7 bases. Germline loops: CDR1 MNHEY, CDR2 SMNVEV (reference sequence). This CDR3 has 14 residues. With 3 bases clipped from V and 0 bases from J, the junction kept 0 bases outside the gene matches. CDR3 amino acids: CASSFSGSTDTQYF. As DNA, the CDR3 is TGTGCCAGCAGTTTTAGCGGGAGCACAGATACGCAGTATTTT.

The chain is built from TRBV6-5 and TRBJ2-1, with 7 bases that match TRBD2. Germline-derived CDR1 and CDR2 are MNHEY and SVGAGI. The CDR3 is 15 residues long. J was trimmed by 5 bases and V by 6 bases; bases with no gene match: 10. The CDR3: CASRSTPGLHNEQFF. CDR3 nucleotides: TGTGCCAGCAGAAGCACTCCGGGACTACACAATGAGCAGTTCTTC.

The chain combines TRBV5-1 with TRBJ2-5, with D maybe TRBD1 (6 bases). Germline V lookup: CDR1 SGHRS, CDR2 YFSETQ. This CDR3 contains 14 residues. The V gene lost 0 bases and the J gene lost 3 bases, with 9 bases spanning the gap. The CDR3 DNA sequence: TGCGCCAGCAGCTTGGCTCCAGGGGAAGAGACCCAGTACTTC. Translation: CASSLAPGEETQYF.

The V call is TRBV19, the J call TRBJ1-5; D possibly corresponds to TRBD1 (5 bases). V was cut by 6 bases and J by 4 bases, with 13 bases left in between. The length of the CDR3 is 14 residues. In germline, CDR1 is LNHDA, CDR2 SQIVND (reference sequence). CDR3 in DNA: TGTGCCAGTAGCCGCATGGGGGGGAATCAGCCCCAGCATTTT. Protein product: CASSRMGGNQPQHF.

The chain combines TRBV28 with TRBJ1-1; 12 nucleotides agree with TRBD1. This CDR3 region has 16 residues. Per the germline V gene, CDR1 is MDHEN and CDR2 is SYDVKM. V lost 4 bases to trimming and J lost 5 bases; unmatched junction nucleotides: 8. The CDR3 DNA reads TGTGCCAGCAGTTCCCCGGGACAGGGGGCAGGGACTGAAGCTTTCTTT. Amino acid sequence: CASSSPGQGAGTEAFF.

The CDR3 here is CASKSGGETQYF. CDR3 bases: TGTGCCAGCAAATCGGGTGGGGAGACCCAGTACTTC. The rearrangement joins TRBV12-3 or TRBV12-4 to TRBJ2-5; D is unclear. Trimming shortened V by 7 bases and J by 5 bases, and 11 bases separated the two germline ends. CDR3 size: 12 residues.

The chain is built from TRBV7-9 and TRBJ1-6, with D possibly being TRBD1 (6 bases). The CDR3 length is 13 residues. Germline V gene lookup returns CDR1 SEHNR and CDR2 FQNEAQ (reference sequence). V shed 6 bases and J shed 8 bases, with 11 bases lying between them. The CDR3, as DNA: TGTGCCAGCAGACAGGGTTACTATTCACCCCTCCACTTT. Its translation is CASRQGYYSPLHF.

The CDR3: CASSGGQGILSGANVLTF. Written as DNA, the CDR3 is TGTGCCAGCAGCGGGGGACAGGGGATCCTCTCTGGGGCCAACGTCCTGACTTTC. This sequence joins TRBV5-6 and TRBJ2-6, with 10 bases aligning to TRBD1. The CDR3 contains 18 residues. CDR1 is SGHDT, CDR2 YYEEEE, per germline. Trimming took 4 bases from V and 0 from J; bases not matched to a gene: 7.

This clone was observed a few times. In nucleotides, the CDR3 is TGCGCCAGCAGTCAACAGGGTAGTTGGGGCTACACCTTC. Translated, it gives CASSQQGSWGYTF. The chain carries TRBV5-1 and TRBJ1-2; the D gene is possibly TRBD1 (6 bases). The CDR3 loop spans 13 amino acids. Germline V gives CDR1 SGHRS, CDR2 YFSETQ. V lost 5 bases, J lost 8 bases, and 16 bases lay in between.

The chain couples TRBV10-1 to TRBJ2-1; 7 nucleotides match TRBD2. Germline values: CDR1 WNHNN, CDR2 SYGVQD (reference sequence). After removal of 1 base from V and 4 bases from J, the junction contained 7 bases not matched to a gene. CDR3 length: 16 amino acids. CDR3 sequence reads: CASSELREPSYNEQFF. Here the CDR3 DNA reads TGCGCCAGCAGTGAGTTGCGGGAGCCCTCTTACAATGAGCAGTTCTTC.

V usage is TRBV19 and J usage is TRBJ1-5; unclear D gene. CDR3 size: 16 residues. Trimming stripped 3 bases from V and 8 bases from J, with 20 bases between. Germline assignment: CDR1 LNHDA and CDR2 SQIVND (reference sequence). The CDR3 protein is CASSIWQRGERKPQHF. As DNA, the CDR3 is TGTGCCAGTAGTATTTGGCAAAGAGGAGAAAGAAAGCCCCAGCATTTT.

This rearrangement joins TRBV9 to TRBJ1-6; maybe TRBD1 (5 bases). The CDR3 runs to 14 residues. Germline CDR1 and CDR2: SGDLS and YYNGEE. V was shortened by 4 bases and J by 9 bases, with 14 bases between the two germline ends. The CDR3 sequence is CASSTGGGISPLHF. CDR3 sequence (DNA): TGTGCCAGCAGCACGGGGGGGGGAATTTCACCCCTCCACTTT. Drawing the rest from reference TRBV9 and TRBJ1-6, the complete variable domain is DSGVTQTPKHLITATGQRVTLRCSPRSGDLSVYWYQQSLDQGLQFLIQYYNGEERAKGNILERFSAQQFPDLHSELNLSSLELGDSALYFCASSTGGGISPLHFGNGTRLTVT.

The rearrangement uses TRBV5-1 and TRBJ1-4, with D hard to call. Germline CDR1 SGHRS, CDR2 YFSETQ. This CDR3 region has 13 residues. The V gene lost 0 bases and the J gene lost 12 bases, with 12 bases spanning the gap. CDR3 in DNA: TGCGCCAGCAGCTTGGAACATCCAGTGGAACTGTTTTTT. It yields the protein CASSLEHPVELFF.

This clone appeared once. This rearrangement joins TRBV19 to TRBJ1-1; 11 bases match TRBD1. This CDR3 contains 14 residues. The ends lost 7 bases at V and 4 bases at J; junction bases unmatched: 5. Germline assignment: CDR1 LNHDA and CDR2 SQIVND (reference sequence). CDR3: CASMGTGGFTEAFF. DNA for the CDR3: TGTGCCAGTATGGGGACAGGGGGTTTCACTGAAGCTTTCTTT.

V gene TRBV28 combines with J gene TRBJ1-1, with a possible D match to TRBD1 (5 bases). Looked up from germline, CDR1 is MDHEN and CDR2 is SYDVKM. V was trimmed by 3 bases and J by 8 bases, leaving 19 bases between them. The CDR3 has 15 residues. The CDR3 sequence is CASSFVPGEGYEAFF. CDR3 in DNA: TGTGCCAGCAGTTTTGTTCCGGGGGAGGGGTACGAAGCTTTCTTT.

V is TRBV5-1 and J is TRBJ1-6, with 7 bases lining up with TRBD1. Germline values: CDR1 SGHRS, CDR2 YFSETQ. V lost 0 bases to trimming and J lost 5 bases; unmatched junction nucleotides: 2. This CDR3 spans 15 amino acids. CDR3 in DNA: TGCGCCAGCAGCTTGGAGGGACAGAATAATTCACCCCTCCACTTT. Its protein product is CASSLEGQNNSPLHF. Full variable domain (missing parts from reference TRBV5-1 and TRBJ1-6): KAGVTQTPRYLIKTRGQQVTLSCSPISGHRSVSWYQQTPGQGLQFLFEYFSETQRNKGNFPGRFSGRQFSNSRSEMNVSTLELGDSALYLCASSLEGQNNSPLHFGNGTRLTVT.

The J gene is TRBJ2-7, the V gene TRBV7-9, with TRBD1 matching 9 bases. Germline V gives CDR1 SEHNR, CDR2 FQNEAQ (reference sequence). The CDR3 has 16 residues. Unmatched junction bases numbered 5, after V lost 2 bases and J lost 0 bases. The DNA of the CDR3 is TGTGCCAGCAGCTTAAACGCGGGACAGGGCTCCTACGAGCAGTACTTC. It specifies CASSLNAGQGSYEQYF. The whole variable domain, remainder taken from reference TRBV7-9 and TRBJ2-7, is DTGVSQNPRHKITKRGQNVTFRCDPISEHNRLYWYRQTLGQGPEFLTYFQNEAQLEKSRLLSDRFSAERPKGSFSTLEIQRTEQGDSAMYLCASSLNAGQGSYEQYFGPGTRLTVT.

The V and J genes are TRBV4-2 and TRBJ1-5; possibly TRBD1 for D (6 bases). The length of the CDR3 is 19 residues. Trimming removed 1 base at V and 1 base at J, with 20 bases between. CDR1 is LGHNA, CDR2 YNFKEQ, per germline. The CDR3 DNA is TGTGCCAGCAGCCAAGCCCCGGTAGCGGGCAGGGGAAGCAATCAGCCCCAGCATTTT. It encodes CASSQAPVAGRGSNQPQHF.